Below are 10 T cell receptor beta chains sequenced from a single sample in a study of T cell responses to AZD1222 COVID-19 vaccine. Libraries were prepared by immunoSEQ multiplex PCR; TCRdb keeps only in-frame clonotypes and omits some of them. The sample has roughly 130,000 clones; 92% are singletons. The specimen comprised peripheral blood, sampled on day 0 of AZD1222 vaccination. Receptor source: an adult in good health.

V gene TRBV7-9 combines with J gene TRBJ1-1; D gene ambiguous. V dropped 3 bases and J dropped 3 bases, with 8 bases sitting between them. The CDR3 extends over 13 amino acids. The germline V gene has CDR1 SEHNR and CDR2 FQNEAQ (reference sequence). The CDR3 bases are TGTGCCAGCAGCTTCTCTGCGGACACTGAAGCTTTCTTT. This encodes CASSFSADTEAFF.

This clone showed up just once. The chain joins TRBV21-1 to TRBJ1-5; the DNA was not compared with TRBD1, the D call given in the table. TRBV21-1 is shown as a pseudogene. The CDR3 covers 16 residues. CDR3 DNA sequence: TGTGCCAGCAGCAAAGGTCCCGGGACAGGTTGTATCCCCCAGCATTTT. Protein sequence: CASSKGPGTGCIPQHF.

This clone was detected once. V gene TRBV5-1 combines with J gene TRBJ2-1; D unclear. Germline assignment: CDR1 SGHRS and CDR2 YFSETQ. This CDR3 is built from 14 residues. V was trimmed by 2 bases and J by 5 bases, leaving 11 bases between them. The chain's CDR3 is CASSFYRANNEQFF. As DNA, the CDR3 is TGCGCCAGCAGCTTCTACCGAGCAAACAATGAGCAGTTCTTC. Full variable domain (remainder filled in from reference TRBV5-1 and TRBJ2-1): KAGVTQTPRYLIKTRGQQVTLSCSPISGHRSVSWYQQTPGQGLQFLFEYFSETQRNKGNFPGRFSGRQFSNSRSEMNVSTLELGDSALYLCASSFYRANNEQFFGPGTRLTVL.

CDR3 loop: CASSLNGRAGGRTDTQYF. The CDR3 DNA follows: TGTGCCAGCAGCTTAAATGGGCGGGCGGGGGGCCGCACAGATACGCAGTATTTT. The chain recombines TRBV7-3 with TRBJ2-3; 8 bases map to TRBD2. After removal of 1 base from V and 1 base from J, the junction contained 10 bases not matched to a gene. Germline values: CDR1 SGHTA, CDR2 FQGTGA. The CDR3 has 18 residues. The full variable domain, completed using reference TRBV7-3 and TRBJ2-3, is GAGVSQTPSNKVTEKGKYVELRCDPISGHTALYWYRQSLGQGPEFLIYFQGTGAADDSGLPNDRFFAVRPEGSVSTLKIQRTERGDSAVYLCASSLNGRAGGRTDTQYFGPGTRLTVL.

J is TRBJ1-6 and V is TRBV4-3; D gene unclear. Germline CDR1 LGHNA, CDR2 YSLEER. This CDR3 has 15 amino acids. The V and J ends lost 0 bases and 7 bases respectively, with 10 bases between them. The CDR3, as DNA: TGCGCCAGCAGCCAAGATATTCCCGGAAATTCACCCCTCCACTTT. This translates into CASSQDIPGNSPLHF.

This clone came up a few times. The chain uses TRBV7-2 and TRBJ1-6, with D unresolved. There are 15 residues in the CDR3. CDR1 is SGHTA and CDR2 is FQGNSA in the germline V gene. V dropped 5 bases and J dropped 3 bases, with 11 bases sitting between them. The CDR3 DNA sequence: TGTGCCAGCAGCCCCCTCGGATTCTATAATTCACCCCTCCACTTT. Protein sequence: CASSPLGFYNSPLHF.

This clone was recorded only once. The CDR3 spells CASSSTGRSYNEQFF. In nucleotides, the CDR3 is TGTGCCAGCAGCTCGACAGGGAGGTCCTACAATGAGCAGTTCTTC. The J gene is TRBJ2-1, the V gene TRBV5-4; the D gene is possibly TRBD1 (7 bases). Germline loops: CDR1 SGHNT, CDR2 YYREEE (reference sequence). V was clipped by 3 bases and J by 1 base, with 11 bases between them. This CDR3 contains 15 residues.

The V gene is TRBV10-3, the J gene TRBJ1-2, with D possibly matching TRBD1 (6 bases). Per germline, CDR1 ENHRY and CDR2 SYGVKD. V shed 5 bases and J shed 7 bases, with 11 bases lying between them. The CDR3 is 12 amino acids. The CDR3 sequence is CAISQGLIGYTF. The CDR3, as DNA: TGTGCCATCAGTCAGGGGCTCATTGGCTACACCTTC.

Here the CDR3 DNA reads TGCGCCAGCAGCTTCGGCGGAAACGGGGAGCTGTTTTTT. Protein: CASSFGGNGELFF. The V call is TRBV5-1, the J call TRBJ2-2; D is undetermined. Trimming took off 2 bases at V and 7 bases at J, with 9 bases between the two ends. The germline V gene has CDR1 SGHRS and CDR2 YFSETQ. The CDR3 is 13 residues long.

The chain recombines TRBV7-8 with TRBJ2-7; D unresolved. Trimming left V 1 base short and J 2 bases short, with 12 bases between. The germline CDR1 and CDR2 sequences are SGHVS and FQNEAQ. There are 15 residues in the CDR3. DNA for the CDR3: TGTGCCAGCAGCTTAGGTTGGGCAGGCCCCTACGAGCAGTACTTC. Translating gives CASSLGWAGPYEQYF.